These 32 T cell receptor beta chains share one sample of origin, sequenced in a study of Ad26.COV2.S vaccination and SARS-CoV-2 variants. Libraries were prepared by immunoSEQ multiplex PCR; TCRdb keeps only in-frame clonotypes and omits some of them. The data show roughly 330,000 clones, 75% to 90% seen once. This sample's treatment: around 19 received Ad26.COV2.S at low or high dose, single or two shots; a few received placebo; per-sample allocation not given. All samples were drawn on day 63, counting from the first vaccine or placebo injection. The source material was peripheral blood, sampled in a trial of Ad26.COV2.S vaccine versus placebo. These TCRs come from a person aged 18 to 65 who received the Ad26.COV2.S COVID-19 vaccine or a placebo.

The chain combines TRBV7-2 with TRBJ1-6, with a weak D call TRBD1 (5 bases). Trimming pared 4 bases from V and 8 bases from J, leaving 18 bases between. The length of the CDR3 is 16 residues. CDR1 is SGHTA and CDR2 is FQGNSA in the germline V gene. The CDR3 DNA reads TGTGCCAGCAGCTCTATAGGGGCGCGGGGTGATTCACCCCTCCACTTT. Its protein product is CASSSIGARGDSPLHF.

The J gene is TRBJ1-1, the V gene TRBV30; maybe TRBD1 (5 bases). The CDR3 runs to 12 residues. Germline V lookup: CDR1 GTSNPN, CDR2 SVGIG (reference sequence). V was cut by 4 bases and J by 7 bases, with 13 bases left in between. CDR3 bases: TGTGCCTGGACCCTGGGGGGGGTTGAAGCTTTCTTT. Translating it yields CAWTLGGVEAFF.

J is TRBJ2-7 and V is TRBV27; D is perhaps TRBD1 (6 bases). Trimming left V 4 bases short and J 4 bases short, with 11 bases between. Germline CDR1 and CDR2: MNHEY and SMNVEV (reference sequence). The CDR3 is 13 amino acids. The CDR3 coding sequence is TGTGCCAGCAGTTACAGGGCCCCATACGAGCAGTACTTC. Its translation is CASSYRAPYEQYF.

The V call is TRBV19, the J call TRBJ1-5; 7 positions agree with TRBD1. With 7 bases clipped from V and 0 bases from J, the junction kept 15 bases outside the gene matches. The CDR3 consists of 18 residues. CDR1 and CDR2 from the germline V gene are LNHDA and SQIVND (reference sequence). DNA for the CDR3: TGTGCCAGTAACGAGCGGTGGGACAGAGCATATAGCAATCAGCCCCAGCATTTT. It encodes CASNERWDRAYSNQPQHF.

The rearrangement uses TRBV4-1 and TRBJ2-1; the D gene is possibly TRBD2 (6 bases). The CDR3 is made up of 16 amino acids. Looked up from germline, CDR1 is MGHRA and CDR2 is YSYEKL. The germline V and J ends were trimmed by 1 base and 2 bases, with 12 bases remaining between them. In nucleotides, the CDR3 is TGCGCCAGCAGCCAAGTTCCCGCGGGGACCTACAATGAGCAGTTCTTC. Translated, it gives CASSQVPAGTYNEQFF.

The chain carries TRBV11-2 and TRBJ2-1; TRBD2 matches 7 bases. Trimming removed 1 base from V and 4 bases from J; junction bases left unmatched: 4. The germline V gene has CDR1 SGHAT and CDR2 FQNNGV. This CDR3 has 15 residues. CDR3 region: CASSLGLARYNEQFF. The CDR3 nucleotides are TGTGCCAGCAGCTTAGGACTAGCCAGATACAATGAGCAGTTCTTC.

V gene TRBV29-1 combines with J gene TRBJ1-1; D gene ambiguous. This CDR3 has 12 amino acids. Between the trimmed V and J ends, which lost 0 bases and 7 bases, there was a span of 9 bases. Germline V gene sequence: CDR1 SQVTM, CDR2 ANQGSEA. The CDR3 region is CSVEEGGHEAFF. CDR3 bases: TGCAGCGTTGAAGAGGGAGGTCATGAAGCTTTCTTT.

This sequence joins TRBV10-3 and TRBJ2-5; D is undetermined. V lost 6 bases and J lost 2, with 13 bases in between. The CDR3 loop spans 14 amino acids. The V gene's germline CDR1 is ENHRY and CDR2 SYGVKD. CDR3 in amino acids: CAIRAGPEQETQYF. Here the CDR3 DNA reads TGTGCCATCAGGGCAGGCCCGGAGCAAGAGACCCAGTACTTC.

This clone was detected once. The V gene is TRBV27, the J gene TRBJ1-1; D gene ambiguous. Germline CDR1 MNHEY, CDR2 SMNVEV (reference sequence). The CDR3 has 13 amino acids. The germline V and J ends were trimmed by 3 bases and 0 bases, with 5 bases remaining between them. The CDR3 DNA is TGTGCCAGCAGTTTTCGGGTGAACACTGAAGCTTTCTTT. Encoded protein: CASSFRVNTEAFF.

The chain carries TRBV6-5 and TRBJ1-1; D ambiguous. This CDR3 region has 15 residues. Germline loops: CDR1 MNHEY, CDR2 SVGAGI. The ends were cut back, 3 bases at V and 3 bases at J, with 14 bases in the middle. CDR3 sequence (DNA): TGTGCCAGCAGTTATGCCCCGGTTTTTTACACTGAAGCTTTCTTT. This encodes CASSYAPVFYTEAFF.

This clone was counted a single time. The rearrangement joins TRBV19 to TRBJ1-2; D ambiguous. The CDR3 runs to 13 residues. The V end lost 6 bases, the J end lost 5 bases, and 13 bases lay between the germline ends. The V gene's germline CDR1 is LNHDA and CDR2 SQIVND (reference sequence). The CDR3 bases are TGTGCCAGTAGCCCGGTGGGCATATATGGCTACACCTTC. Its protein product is CASSPVGIYGYTF.

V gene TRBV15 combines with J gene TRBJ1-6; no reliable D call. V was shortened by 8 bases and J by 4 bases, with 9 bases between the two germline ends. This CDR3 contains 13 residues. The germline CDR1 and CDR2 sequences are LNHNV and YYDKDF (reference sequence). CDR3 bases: TGTGCCACCGAGCAAGGGTATAATTCACCCCTCCACTTT. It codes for CATEQGYNSPLHF.

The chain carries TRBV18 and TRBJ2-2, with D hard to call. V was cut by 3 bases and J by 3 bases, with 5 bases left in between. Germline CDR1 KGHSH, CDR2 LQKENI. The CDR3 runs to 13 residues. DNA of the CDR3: TGTGCCAGCTCACCGATAGACACCGGGGAGCTGTTTTTT. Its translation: CASSPIDTGELFF.

This CDR3 is CASSSLASTEAFF. In DNA, the CDR3 is TGTGCCAGCAGCTCACTGGCCAGCACTGAAGCTTTCTTT. The chain is built from TRBV7-3 and TRBJ1-1; D gene uncertain. V was cut by 4 bases and J by 4 bases, with 10 bases left in between. The CDR3 sequence is 13 residues long. Germline CDR1 SGHTA, CDR2 FQGTGA.

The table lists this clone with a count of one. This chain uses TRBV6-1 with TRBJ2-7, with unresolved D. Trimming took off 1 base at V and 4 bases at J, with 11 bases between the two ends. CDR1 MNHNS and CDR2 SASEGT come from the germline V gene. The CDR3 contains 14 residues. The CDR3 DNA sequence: TGTGCCAGCAGTGAAGTCCAAATTACTTACGAGCAGTACGTC. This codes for CASSEVQITYEQYV.

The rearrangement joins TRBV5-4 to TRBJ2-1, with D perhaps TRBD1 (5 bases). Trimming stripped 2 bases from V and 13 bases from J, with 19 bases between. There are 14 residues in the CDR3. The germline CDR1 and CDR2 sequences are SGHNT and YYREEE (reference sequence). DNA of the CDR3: TGTGCCAGCAGCTTAGGGGTTAGTTTCCGAAATCAGTTCTTC. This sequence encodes CASSLGVSFRNQFF.

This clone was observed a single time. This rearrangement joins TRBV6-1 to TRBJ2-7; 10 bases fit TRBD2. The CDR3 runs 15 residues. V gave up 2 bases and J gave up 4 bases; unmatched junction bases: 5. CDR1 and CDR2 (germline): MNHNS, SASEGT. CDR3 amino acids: CASSEQRGGQYEQYF. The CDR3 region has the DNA TGTGCCAGCAGTGAACAGCGGGGGGGCCAGTACGAGCAGTACTTC.

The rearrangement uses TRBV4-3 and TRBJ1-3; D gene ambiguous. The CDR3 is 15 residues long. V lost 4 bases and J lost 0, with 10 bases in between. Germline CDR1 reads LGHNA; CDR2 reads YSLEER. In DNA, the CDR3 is TGCGCCAGCAGCCCGGGGATTTACTCTGGAAACACCATATATTTT. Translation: CASSPGIYSGNTIYF.

The CDR3: CASSLSPAGGGELFF. The CDR3 DNA reads as TGTGCCAGCAGTTTATCCCCGGCAGGGGGCGGGGAGCTGTTTTTT. The chain recombines TRBV28 with TRBJ2-2; TRBD1 matches at 7 bases. The CDR3 contains 15 residues. Germline V gives CDR1 MDHEN, CDR2 SYDVKM. V gave up 1 base and J gave up 7 bases; unmatched junction bases: 6.

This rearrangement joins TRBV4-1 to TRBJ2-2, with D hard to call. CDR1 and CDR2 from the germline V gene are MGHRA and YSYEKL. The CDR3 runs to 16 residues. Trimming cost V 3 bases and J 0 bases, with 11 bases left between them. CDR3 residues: CASSQGPGPNTGELFF. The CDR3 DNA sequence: TGCGCCAGCAGCCAGGGCCCTGGGCCGAACACCGGGGAGCTGTTTTTT.

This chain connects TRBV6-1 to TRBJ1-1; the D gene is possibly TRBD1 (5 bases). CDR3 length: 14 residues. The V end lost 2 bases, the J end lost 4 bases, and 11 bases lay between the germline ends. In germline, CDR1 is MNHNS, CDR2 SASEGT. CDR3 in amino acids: CASSESGGVTEAFF. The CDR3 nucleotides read TGTGCCAGCAGTGAAAGTGGAGGGGTCACTGAAGCTTTCTTT.

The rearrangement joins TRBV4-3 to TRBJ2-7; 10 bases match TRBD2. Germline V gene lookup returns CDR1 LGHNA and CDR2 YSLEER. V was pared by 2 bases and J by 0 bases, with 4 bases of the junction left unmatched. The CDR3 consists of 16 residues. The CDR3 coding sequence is TGCGCCAGCAGCCAATTAGCGGGGGGTATCTCCTACGAGCAGTACTTC. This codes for CASSQLAGGISYEQYF.

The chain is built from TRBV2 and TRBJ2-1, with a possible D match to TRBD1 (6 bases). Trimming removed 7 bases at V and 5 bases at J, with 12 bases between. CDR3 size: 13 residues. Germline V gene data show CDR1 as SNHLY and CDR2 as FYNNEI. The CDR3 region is CASTLTGNNEQFF. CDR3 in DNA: TGTGCCAGCACGCTGACAGGAAACAATGAGCAGTTCTTC.

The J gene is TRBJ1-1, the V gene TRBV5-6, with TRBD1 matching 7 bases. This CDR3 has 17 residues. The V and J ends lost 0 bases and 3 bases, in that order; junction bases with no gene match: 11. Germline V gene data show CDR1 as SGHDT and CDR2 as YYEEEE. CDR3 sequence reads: CASSLVGGDLGDTEAFF. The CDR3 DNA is TGTGCCAGCAGCTTGGTAGGGGGCGACTTAGGGGACACTGAAGCTTTCTTT.

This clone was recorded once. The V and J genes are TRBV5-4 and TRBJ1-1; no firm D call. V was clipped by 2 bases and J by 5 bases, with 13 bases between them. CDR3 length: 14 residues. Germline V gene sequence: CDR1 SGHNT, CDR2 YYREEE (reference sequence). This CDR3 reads CASSFSTEETEAFF. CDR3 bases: TGTGCCAGCAGCTTTAGTACCGAGGAGACTGAAGCTTTCTTT.

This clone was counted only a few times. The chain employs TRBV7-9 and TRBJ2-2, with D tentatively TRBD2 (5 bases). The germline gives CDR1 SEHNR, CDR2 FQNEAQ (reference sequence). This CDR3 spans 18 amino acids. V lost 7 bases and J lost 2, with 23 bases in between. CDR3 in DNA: TGTGCCAGCACCTCCGACTATCTTAACAATCCCAACACCGGGGAGCTGTTTTTT. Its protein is CASTSDYLNNPNTGELFF.

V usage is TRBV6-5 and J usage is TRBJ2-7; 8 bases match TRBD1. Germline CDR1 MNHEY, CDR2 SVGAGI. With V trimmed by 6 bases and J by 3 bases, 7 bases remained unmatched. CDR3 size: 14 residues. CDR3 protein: CASSDQGASYEQYF. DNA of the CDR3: TGTGCCAGCAGCGACCAGGGGGCGAGCTACGAGCAGTACTTC.

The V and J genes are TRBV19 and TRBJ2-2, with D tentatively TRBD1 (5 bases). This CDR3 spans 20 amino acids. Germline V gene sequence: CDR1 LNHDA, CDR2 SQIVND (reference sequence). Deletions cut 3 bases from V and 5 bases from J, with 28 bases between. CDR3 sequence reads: CASSIRLSGLGRKATGELFF. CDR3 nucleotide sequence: TGTGCCAGTAGTATCCGGTTGTCAGGGTTGGGGCGAAAGGCGACCGGGGAGCTGTTTTTT.

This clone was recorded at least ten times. CDR3 coding DNA: TGTGCCAGCAGCCAACTAGCGGGGGGCGGAGCAGATACGCAGTATTTT. Encoded protein: CASSQLAGGGADTQYF. The rearrangement links TRBV14 to TRBJ2-3; TRBD2 agrees at 11 bases. V lost 2 bases to trimming and J lost 4 bases; unmatched junction nucleotides: 5. This CDR3 has 16 residues. Germline V gene data show CDR1 as SGHDN and CDR2 as FVKESK.

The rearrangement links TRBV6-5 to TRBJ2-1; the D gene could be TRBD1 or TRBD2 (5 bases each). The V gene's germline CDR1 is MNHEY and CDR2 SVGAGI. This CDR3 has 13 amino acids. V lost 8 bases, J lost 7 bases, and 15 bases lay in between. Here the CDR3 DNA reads TGTGCCAGCGTAAGAGGTGGGGGTAATGAGCAGTTCTTC. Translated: CASVRGGGNEQFF.

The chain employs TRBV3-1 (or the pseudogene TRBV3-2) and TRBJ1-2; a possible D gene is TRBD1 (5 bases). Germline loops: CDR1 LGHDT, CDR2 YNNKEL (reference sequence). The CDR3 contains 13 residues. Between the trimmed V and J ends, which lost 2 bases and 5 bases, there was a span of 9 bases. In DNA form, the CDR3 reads TGTGCCAGCAGCCAACAGGGAGCATATGGCTACACCTTC. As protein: CASSQQGAYGYTF.

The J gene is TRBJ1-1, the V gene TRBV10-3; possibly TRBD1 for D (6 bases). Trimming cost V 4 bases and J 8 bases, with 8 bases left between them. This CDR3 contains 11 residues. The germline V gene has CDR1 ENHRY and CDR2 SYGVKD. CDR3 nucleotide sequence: TGTGCCATCAGTGGAGGGGGGGAAGCTTTCTTT. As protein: CAISGGGEAFF.